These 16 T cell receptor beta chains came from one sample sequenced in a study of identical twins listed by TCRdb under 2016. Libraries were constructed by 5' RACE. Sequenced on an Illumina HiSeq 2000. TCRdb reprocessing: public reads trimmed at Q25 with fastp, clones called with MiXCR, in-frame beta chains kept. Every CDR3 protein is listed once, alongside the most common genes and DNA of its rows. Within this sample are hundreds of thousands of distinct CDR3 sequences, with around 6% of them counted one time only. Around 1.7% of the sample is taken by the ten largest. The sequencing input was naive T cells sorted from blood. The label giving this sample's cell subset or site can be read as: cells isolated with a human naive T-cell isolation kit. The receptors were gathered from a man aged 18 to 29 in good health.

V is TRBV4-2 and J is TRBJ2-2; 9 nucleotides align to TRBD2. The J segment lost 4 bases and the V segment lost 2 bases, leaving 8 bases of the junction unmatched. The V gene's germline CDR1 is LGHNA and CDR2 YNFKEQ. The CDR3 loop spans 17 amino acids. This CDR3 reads CASSQSSGTSSTGELFF. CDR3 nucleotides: TGTGCCAGCAGCCAATCATCCGGGACTAGCTCCACCGGGGAGCTGTTTTTT.

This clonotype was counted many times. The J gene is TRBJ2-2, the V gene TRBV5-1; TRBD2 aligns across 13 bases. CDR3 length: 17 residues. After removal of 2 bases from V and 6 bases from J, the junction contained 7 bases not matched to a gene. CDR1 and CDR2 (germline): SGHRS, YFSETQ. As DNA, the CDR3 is TGCGCCAGCAGCTTCGCACTAGCGGGAGGGCCGTCCGGGGAGCTGTTTTTT. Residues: CASSFALAGGPSGELFF.

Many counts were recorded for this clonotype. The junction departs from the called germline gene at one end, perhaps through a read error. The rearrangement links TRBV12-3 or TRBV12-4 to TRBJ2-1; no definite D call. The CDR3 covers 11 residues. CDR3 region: CASSSNNEQFF. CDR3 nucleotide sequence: TGCGCCAGCAGCTCAAACAATGAGCAGTTCTTC.

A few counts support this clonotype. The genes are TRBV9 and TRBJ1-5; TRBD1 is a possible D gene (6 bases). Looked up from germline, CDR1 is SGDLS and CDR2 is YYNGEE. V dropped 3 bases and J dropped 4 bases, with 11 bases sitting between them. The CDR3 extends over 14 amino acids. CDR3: CASSEGGPNQPQHF. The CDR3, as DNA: TGTGCCAGCAGCGAGGGGGGGCCTAATCAGCCCCAGCATTTT.

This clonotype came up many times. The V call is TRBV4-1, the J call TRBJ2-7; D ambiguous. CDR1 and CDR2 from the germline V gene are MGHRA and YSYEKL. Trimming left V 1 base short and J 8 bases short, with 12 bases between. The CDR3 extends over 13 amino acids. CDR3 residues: CASSQGPKAQQYF. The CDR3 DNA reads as TGCGCCAGCAGCCAAGGGCCAAAGGCACAGCAGTACTTC.

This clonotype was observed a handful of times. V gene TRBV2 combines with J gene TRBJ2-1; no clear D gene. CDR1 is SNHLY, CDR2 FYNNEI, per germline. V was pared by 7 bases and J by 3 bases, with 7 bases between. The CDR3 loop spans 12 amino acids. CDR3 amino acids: CASKHDYNEQFF. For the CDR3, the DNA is TGTGCCAGCAAGCACGACTACAATGAGCAGTTCTTC.

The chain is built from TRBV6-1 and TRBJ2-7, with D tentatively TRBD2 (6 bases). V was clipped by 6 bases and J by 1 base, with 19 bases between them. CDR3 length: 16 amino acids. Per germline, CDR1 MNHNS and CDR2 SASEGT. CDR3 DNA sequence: TGTGCCAGCAGCCCCTCTAACGGGAGACTATCCTACGAGCAGTACTTC. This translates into CASSPSNGRLSYEQYF.

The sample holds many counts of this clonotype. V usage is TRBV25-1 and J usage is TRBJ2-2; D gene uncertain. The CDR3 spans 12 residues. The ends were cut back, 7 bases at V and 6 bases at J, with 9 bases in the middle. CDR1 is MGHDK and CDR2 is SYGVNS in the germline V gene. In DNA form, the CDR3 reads TGTGCCAGCACCGGACGGGCCGGGGAGCTGTTTTTT. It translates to CASTGRAGELFF.

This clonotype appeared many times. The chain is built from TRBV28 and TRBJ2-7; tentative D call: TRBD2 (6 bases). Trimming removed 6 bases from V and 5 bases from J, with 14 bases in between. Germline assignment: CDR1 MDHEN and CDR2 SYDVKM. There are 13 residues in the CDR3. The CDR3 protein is CASRPNGGDEQYF. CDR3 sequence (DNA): TGTGCCAGCAGACCAAACGGCGGGGACGAGCAGTACTTC.

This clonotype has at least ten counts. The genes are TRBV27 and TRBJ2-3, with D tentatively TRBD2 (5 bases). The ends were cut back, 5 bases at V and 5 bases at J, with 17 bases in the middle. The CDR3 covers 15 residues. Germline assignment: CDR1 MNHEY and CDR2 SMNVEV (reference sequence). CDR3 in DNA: TGTGCCAGCAGTAAGACAACCCTCGGAGGAGATACGCAGTATTTT. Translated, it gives CASSKTTLGGDTQYF.

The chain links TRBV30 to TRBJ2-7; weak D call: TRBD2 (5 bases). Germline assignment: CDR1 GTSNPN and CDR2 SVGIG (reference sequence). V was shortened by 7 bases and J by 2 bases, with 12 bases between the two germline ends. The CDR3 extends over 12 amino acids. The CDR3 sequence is CASNRDTYEQYF. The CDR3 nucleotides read TGTGCCTCCAACCGGGATACCTACGAGCAGTACTTC.

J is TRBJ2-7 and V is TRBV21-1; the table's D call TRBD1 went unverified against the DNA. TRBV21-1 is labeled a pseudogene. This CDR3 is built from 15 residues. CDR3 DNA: TGTGCCAGCAGCAAAGCGGTTGGGGCCGCCTACGAGCAGTACTTC. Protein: CASSKAVGAAYEQYF.

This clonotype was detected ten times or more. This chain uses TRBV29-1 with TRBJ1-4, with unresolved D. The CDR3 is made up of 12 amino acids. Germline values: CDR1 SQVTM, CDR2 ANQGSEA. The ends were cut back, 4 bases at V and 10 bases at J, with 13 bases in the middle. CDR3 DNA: TGCAGCGTTGCGACGGTCCCCGGAAAACTGTTTTTT. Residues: CSVATVPGKLFF.

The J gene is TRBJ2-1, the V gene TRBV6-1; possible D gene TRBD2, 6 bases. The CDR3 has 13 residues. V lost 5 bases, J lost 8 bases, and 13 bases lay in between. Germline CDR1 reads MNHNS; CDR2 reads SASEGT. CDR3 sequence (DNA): TGTGCCAGCAGTCCCCAACCGGGGGATGAGCAGTTCTTC. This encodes CASSPQPGDEQFF.

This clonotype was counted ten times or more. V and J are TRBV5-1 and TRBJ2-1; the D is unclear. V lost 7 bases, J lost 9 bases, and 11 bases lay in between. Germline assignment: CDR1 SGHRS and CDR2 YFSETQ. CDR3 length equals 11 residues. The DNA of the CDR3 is TGCGCCAGCGCCTCGCCCAGTGAGCAGTTCTTC. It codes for CASASPSEQFF.

The CDR3 spells CACTRKGAKNIQYF. In DNA, the CDR3 is TGTGCCTGTACCAGAAAGGGGGCCAAAAACATTCAGTACTTC. The rearrangement uses TRBV30 and TRBJ2-4, with a weak D call TRBD1 (5 bases). This CDR3 has 14 residues. Germline V lookup: CDR1 GTSNPN, CDR2 SVGIG (reference sequence). The V end was cut by 6 bases, the J end by 1 base, with 13 bases between.